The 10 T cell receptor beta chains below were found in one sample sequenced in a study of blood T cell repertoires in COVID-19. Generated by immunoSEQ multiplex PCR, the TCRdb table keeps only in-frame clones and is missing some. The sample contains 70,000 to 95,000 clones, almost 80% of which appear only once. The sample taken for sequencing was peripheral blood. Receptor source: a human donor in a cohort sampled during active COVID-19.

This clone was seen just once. The CDR3 is CASSLDYPSSYNEQFF. As DNA, the CDR3 is TGTGCCAGCAGCCTGGACTACCCGAGCTCCTACAATGAGCAGTTCTTC. The chain has TRBV5-5 and TRBJ2-1; the D gene is possibly TRBD2 (6 bases). Germline values: CDR1 SGHKS, CDR2 YYEKEE (reference sequence). V was pared by 4 bases and J by 0 bases, with 14 bases between. The length of the CDR3 is 16 residues.

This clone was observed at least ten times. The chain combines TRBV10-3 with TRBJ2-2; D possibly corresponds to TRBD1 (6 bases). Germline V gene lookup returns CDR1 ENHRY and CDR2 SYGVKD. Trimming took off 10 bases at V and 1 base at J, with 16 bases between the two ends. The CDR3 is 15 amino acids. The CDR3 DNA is TGTGCCACGGGACACCAGCTTCAGAACACCGGGGAGCTGTTTTTT. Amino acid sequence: CATGHQLQNTGELFF.

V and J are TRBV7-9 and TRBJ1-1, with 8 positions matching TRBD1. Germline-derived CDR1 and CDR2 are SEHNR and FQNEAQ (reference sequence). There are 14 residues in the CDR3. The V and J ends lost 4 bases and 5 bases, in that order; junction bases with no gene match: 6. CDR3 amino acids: CASSSRTGRTEAFF. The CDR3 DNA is TGTGCCAGCAGCTCCCGGACAGGGAGGACTGAAGCTTTCTTT.

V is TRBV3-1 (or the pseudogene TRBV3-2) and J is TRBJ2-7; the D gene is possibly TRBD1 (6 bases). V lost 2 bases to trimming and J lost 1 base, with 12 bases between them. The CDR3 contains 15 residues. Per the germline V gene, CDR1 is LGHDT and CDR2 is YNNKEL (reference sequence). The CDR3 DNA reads TGTGCCAGCAGCCAAAGAGGGGACATGTCCTACGAGCAGTACTTC. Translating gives CASSQRGDMSYEQYF.

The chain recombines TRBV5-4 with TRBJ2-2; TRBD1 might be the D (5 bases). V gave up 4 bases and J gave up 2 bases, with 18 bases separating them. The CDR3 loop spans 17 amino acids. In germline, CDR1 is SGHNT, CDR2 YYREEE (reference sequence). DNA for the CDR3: TGTGCCAGCAGCCCTCAGGGCGTCAGGCCCAACACCGGGGAGCTGTTTTTT. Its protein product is CASSPQGVRPNTGELFF. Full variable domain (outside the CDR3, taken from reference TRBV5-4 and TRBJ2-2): ETGVTQSPTHLIKTRGQQVTLRCSSQSGHNTVSWYQQALGQGPQFIFQYYREEENGRGNFPPRFSGLQFPNYSSELNVNALELDDSALYLCASSPQGVRPNTGELFFGEGSRLTVL.

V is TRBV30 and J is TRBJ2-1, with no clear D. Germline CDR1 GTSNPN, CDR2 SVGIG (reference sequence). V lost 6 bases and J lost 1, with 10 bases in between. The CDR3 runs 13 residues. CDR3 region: CACSGFSYNEQFF. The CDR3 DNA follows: TGTGCCTGTTCAGGATTTTCCTACAATGAGCAGTTCTTC.

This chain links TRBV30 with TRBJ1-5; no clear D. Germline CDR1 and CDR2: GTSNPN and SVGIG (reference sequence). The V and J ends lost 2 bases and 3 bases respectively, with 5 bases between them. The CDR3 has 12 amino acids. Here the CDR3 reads CAWSPSNQPQHF. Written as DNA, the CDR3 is TGTGCCTGGAGTCCGTCCAATCAGCCCCAGCATTTT.

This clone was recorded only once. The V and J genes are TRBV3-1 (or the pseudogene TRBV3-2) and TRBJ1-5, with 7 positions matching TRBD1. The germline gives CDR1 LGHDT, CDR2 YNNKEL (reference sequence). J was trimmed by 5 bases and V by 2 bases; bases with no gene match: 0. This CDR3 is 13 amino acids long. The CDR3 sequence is CASSQQGDQPQHF. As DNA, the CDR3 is TGTGCCAGCAGCCAACAGGGGGATCAGCCCCAGCATTTT.

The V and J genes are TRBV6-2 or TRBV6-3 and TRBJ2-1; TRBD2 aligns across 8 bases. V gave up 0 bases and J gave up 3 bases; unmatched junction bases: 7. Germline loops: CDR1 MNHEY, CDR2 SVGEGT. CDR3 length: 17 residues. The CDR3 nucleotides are TGTGCCAGCAGTTACTCGGGCCTAGCGGGTGTCTACAATGAGCAGTTCTTC. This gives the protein CASSYSGLAGVYNEQFF.

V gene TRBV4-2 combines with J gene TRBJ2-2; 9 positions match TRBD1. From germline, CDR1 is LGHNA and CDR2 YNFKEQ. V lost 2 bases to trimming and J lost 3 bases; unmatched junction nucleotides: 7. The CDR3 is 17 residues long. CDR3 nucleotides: TGTGCCAGCAGCCAATCGACGGGACAGGGTTACACCGGGGAGCTGTTTTTT. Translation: CASSQSTGQGYTGELFF.